Listed below are T cell receptor beta chains from one sample, sequenced in a study of T cell responses to AZD1222 COVID-19 vaccine. TCRdb's table, derived via immunoSEQ multiplex PCR, lists solely in-frame clones and lacks some. Of about 140,000 clones in the sample, over 75% were seen once. The sample here was peripheral blood, taken on day 0 of AZD1222 vaccination. Receptors were obtained from an adult in good health. Each CDR3 is given with its conserved first and last residue. D genes are given only for firm matches. Clone size is given for some rows only: seen once, a few or many times, or a class if the clone is expanded.

>.|TRBJ1-2|TRBV6-5|few
TGTGCCAGTGGAACAGGGCTCGGCTACACCTTC
CASGTGLGYTF
>.|TRBJ1-2|TRBV6-5|.
TGTGCCAGCAGTTACTCGGGATCACAATATGGCTACACCTTC
CASSYSGSQYGYTF
>.|TRBJ1-1|TRBV5-1|.
TGCGCCAGCAGCTTGTCTACCTCGAACACTGAAGCTTTCTTT
CASSLSTSNTEAFF
>TRBD1|TRBJ1-5|TRBV19|.
TGTGCCAGTAGTATAAGGGGACAGGGCGATCAGCCCCAGCATTTT
CASSIRGQGDQPQHF
>TRBD1|TRBJ1-1|TRBV6-5|.
TGTGCCAGCAGAACAGGGGCTACTGAAGCTTTCTTT
CASRTGATEAFF
>.|TRBJ2-1|TRBV10-3|.
TGTGCCATCAGTGAGCCGACGCCCGGACAGTCCGGGCACAGTGAGCAGTTCTTC
CAISEPTPGQSGHSEQFF
>.|TRBJ1-2|TRBV24-1|.
TGTGCCACCAGTGATTTGCCGAACTATGGCTACACCTTC
CATSDLPNYGYTF
>TRBD1|TRBJ1-5|TRBV19|.
TGTGCCAGTAGTTTGACAGGGAACAGCGGCCAGCCCCAGCATTTT
CASSLTGNSGQPQHF
>.|TRBJ2-3|TRBV5-1|.
TGCGCCAGCAGCTTGGAGGCTCGCCGAGATACGCAGTATTTT
CASSLEARRDTQYF
>.|TRBJ2-3|TRBV6-2/TRBV6-3|.
TGTGCCAGCAGTTACCCAGGGGAGGCAGATACGCAGTATTTT
CASSYPGEADTQYF
>.|TRBJ1-5|TRBV5-6|many
TGTGCCAGCAGCTTGTCCGGGACGGCCTATCAGCCCCAGCATTTT
CASSLSGTAYQPQHF
>.|TRBJ1-4|TRBV7-2|.
TGTGCCAGCAGCCTCGGGACATTGGATGAAAAACTGTTTTTT
CASSLGTLDEKLFF
>.|TRBJ1-3|TRBV6-5|.
TGTGCCAGCAGTTACTCGTTGATCTCTGGAAACACCATATATTTT
CASSYSLISGNTIYF
>.|TRBJ1-1|TRBV6-1|.
TGTGCCAGCAGTGAGCCCGGCGGGGGCGCGGTAGGGGCTTTCTTT
CASSEPGGGAVGAFF
>TRBD1|TRBJ2-7|TRBV7-6|.
TGTGCCAGCAGCTTAGGAGGGGGCTACGGGGTGGCTTCCTACGAGCAGTACTTC
CASSLGGGYGVASYEQYF
>.|TRBJ1-4|TRBV6-5|.
TGTGCCAGCAGTTACGGAGGGGCGGCTAATGAAAAACTGTTTTTT
CASSYGGAANEKLFF
>TRBD1|TRBJ1-5|TRBV30|.
TGTGCCTGGAGTGTACCAGGGGGTGGGCAGCCCCAGCATTTT
CAWSVPGGGQPQHF
>.|TRBJ1-4|TRBV18|few
TGTGCCAGCTCACCATATGGGTTTGAAAAACTGTTTTTT
CASSPYGFEKLFF
>.|TRBJ1-1|TRBV9|.
TGTGCCAGCAGCGTAGCTTTTGGGAACACTGAAGCTTTCTTT
CASSVAFGNTEAFF
>TRBD1|TRBJ1-1|TRBV9|.
TGTGCCAGCAGCGGTTGGACAGGTGAAGCTTTCTTT
CASSGWTGEAFF
>.|TRBJ1-2|TRBV6-5|.
TGTGCCAGCAGTTTCGACAGATCGATTAACTATGGCTACACCTTC
CASSFDRSINYGYTF
>.|TRBJ2-5|TRBV5-1|.
TGCGCCACCTCAAGCGGGGACACGGAACTGAAGTACTTC
CATSSGDTELKYF
>TRBD2|TRBJ2-7|TRBV27|.
TGTGCCAGCAGTCAACGGACTAGCGGAGCCTACGAGCAGTACTTC
CASSQRTSGAYEQYF
>.|TRBJ1-5|TRBV12-5|.
TGTGCTAGTGGAATGGGCAGGGGTCCGGGCAGCAATCAGCCCCAGCATTTT
CASGMGRGPGSNQPQHF
>.|TRBJ1-2|TRBV23-1|.
TGCGCCAGCAGTCCTCTGGACAGCCCCATTTCCGGCGGGGGCTATGGCTACACCTTC
CASSPLDSPISGGGYGYTF
>TRBD1|TRBJ1-4|TRBV12-3/TRBV12-4|.
TGTGCCAGTTCGGACAGGGGAGGCGAAAAACTGTTTTTT
CASSDRGGEKLFF
>.|TRBJ1-2|TRBV5-5|.
TGTGCCAGCAGCTTGGTGGAGGGAGGGAGTGGCTACACCTTC
CASSLVEGGSGYTF
>.|TRBJ1-3|TRBV30|.
TGTGCCTGGAGTGCTCAGGCATTCTCTGGAAACACCATATATTTT
CAWSAQAFSGNTIYF
>.|TRBJ2-3|TRBV5-4|.
TGTGCCAGCAGCTTGGGGCCTGTAGGGCCAGGAGATACGCAGTATTTT
CASSLGPVGPGDTQYF
>TRBD1|TRBJ1-1|TRBV5-1|few
TGCGCCAGCAGCTTGGAGGCAGGGGGAAACACTGAAGCTTTCTTT
CASSLEAGGNTEAFF
>TRBD1|TRBJ2-2|TRBV23-1|.
TGCGCCAGCAGTCATCCAGGGGGTCCGAACACCGGGGAGCTGTTTTTT
CASSHPGGPNTGELFF
>.|TRBJ1-5|TRBV7-8|.
TGTGCCAGCAGCACTAGCTACGGGGGCCCCAATCAGCCCCAGCATTTT
CASSTSYGGPNQPQHF
>.|TRBJ2-5|TRBV19|.
TGTGCCAGTAGTATAGCTCACTACCAAGAGACCCAGTACTTC
CASSIAHYQETQYF
>.|TRBJ1-5|TRBV7-2|once
TGTGCCAGCAGCCCTGGGGGGGATATTTACGGTCAGCCCCAGCATTTT
CASSPGGDIYGQPQHF
>.|TRBJ1-1|TRBV18|.
TGTGCCAGCTCCCGCCGACAGGAAGCTTTCTTT
CASSRRQEAFF
>.|TRBJ1-1|TRBV9|.
TGTGCCAGCAGCGTAGGCAGTGCCAATATGAACACTGAAGCTTTCTTT
CASSVGSANMNTEAFF
>TRBD2|TRBJ2-7|TRBV6-5|.
TGTGCCAGCAGAGCTAGCGGGGACTCTAGTGTGCAGTACTTC
CASRASGDSSVQYF
>.|TRBJ2-7|TRBV6-5|.
TGTGCCAGCAGTTACTCGTCGTACCGGCCGTCCTACGAGCAGTACTTC
CASSYSSYRPSYEQYF
>TRBD1|TRBJ1-6|TRBV6-5|.
TGTGCCAGCAGTCCGCCGACAGGGAGGAATTCACCCCTCCACTTT
CASSPPTGRNSPLHF
>.|TRBJ2-1|TRBV30|.
TGTGCCTGGAATCACGTAGGCTCCTACAATGAGCAGTTCTTC
CAWNHVGSYNEQFF
>TRBD2|TRBJ2-5|TRBV9|.
TGTGCCAGCAGCTTCTGGACTAGCGGGCACCAAGAGACCCAGTACTTC
CASSFWTSGHQETQYF
>.|TRBJ1-4|TRBV30|.
TGTGCCTGGGGGGGGGCGGCAAATGAAAAACTGTTTTTT
CAWGGAANEKLFF
>.|TRBJ1-4|TRBV3-1/TRBV3-2|.
TGTGCCAGCAGCCAAGCCGCAACTAATGAAAAACTGTTTTTT
CASSQAATNEKLFF
>TRBD1|TRBJ2-1|TRBV4-1|few
TGCGCCAGCAGCTCGACCGGGACAGAATACAATGAGCAGTTCTTC
CASSSTGTEYNEQFF
>TRBD1|TRBJ1-5|TRBV19|.
TGTGCCAGTAGTATTGGGACAGCCTCCAATCAGCCCCAGCATTTT
CASSIGTASNQPQHF
>TRBD2|TRBJ2-5|TRBV6-5|.
TGTGCCAGCAGTTCTCCGTCCAGCGGGATGGAAGAGACCCAGTACTTC
CASSSPSSGMEETQYF
>TRBD1|TRBJ1-1|TRBV19|.
TGTGCCAGTAGTATAAACAGGGGGAGGGCTGAAGCTTTCTTT
CASSINRGRAEAFF
>TRBD1|TRBJ2-3|TRBV5-4|.
TGTGCCAGCAGCTTGACAGGGGCTAGTAGCACAGATACGCAGTATTTT
CASSLTGASSTDTQYF
>.|TRBJ2-5|TRBV11-3|.
TGTGCCAGCAGCTCGACCTGGGCCGGGGACCAGTACTTC
CASSSTWAGDQYF
>TRBD2|TRBJ2-7|TRBV4-1|.
TGCGCCAGCAGCCAAAATAGCGGGGGGGACTCCTACGAGCAGTACTTC
CASSQNSGGDSYEQYF
>TRBD1|TRBJ1-1|TRBV7-6|.
TGTGCCAGCAGGAAAGAGACAGGGGCGAACACTGAAGCTTTCTTT
CASRKETGANTEAFF
>.|TRBJ1-1|TRBV12-3/TRBV12-4|.
TGTGCCAGCAACCGACAGCGGAACACTGAAGCTTTCTTT
CASNRQRNTEAFF
>TRBD1|TRBJ2-7|TRBV27|once
TGTGCCAGCAGTTTATGGGACAGGGCGCGGGAGCAGTACTTC
CASSLWDRAREQYF